This TCR beta chain was sequenced for a study of a mutant IDH1 vaccine in newly diagnosed glioma. There are 12 residues in the CDR3. Germline lookup yields CDR1 MGHRA and CDR2 YSYEKL. V gave up 4 bases and J gave up 10 bases, with 11 bases separating them. Broader study findings: There were vaccine-induced immune responses in roughly 95% of the patients. Any relationship between pseudoprogression and changes in top peripheral T cell clonotypes seemed absent.

Specified time point: week 11, during vaccination. Vaccination used 300 ug of mutant IDH1 20-mer peptide per dose, with topical imiquimod. Newly diagnosed WHO grade 3 or 4 IDH1-mutant, ATRX-lost astrocytomas were identified in the donors. About this clone itself: The antigen is unknown.

The repertoire was sequenced with immunoSEQ multiplex PCR; TCRdb's copy has only in-frame clones and lacks some. The sample gives tens of thousands of clones, about 80% of which show up once; 8% to 8.5% is in the top ten. This chain links TRBV4-1 with TRBJ2-1; TRBD1 might be the D (5 bases). The receptor was isolated from a middle-aged man with glioma. Sequenced here: PBMCs, sampled from a glioma patient whose treatment included an IDH1 peptide vaccine. The CDR3 protein is CASSRPDREQFF. In nucleotides, the CDR3 is TGCGCCAGCAGCCGCCCCGACAGAGAGCAGTTCTTC.